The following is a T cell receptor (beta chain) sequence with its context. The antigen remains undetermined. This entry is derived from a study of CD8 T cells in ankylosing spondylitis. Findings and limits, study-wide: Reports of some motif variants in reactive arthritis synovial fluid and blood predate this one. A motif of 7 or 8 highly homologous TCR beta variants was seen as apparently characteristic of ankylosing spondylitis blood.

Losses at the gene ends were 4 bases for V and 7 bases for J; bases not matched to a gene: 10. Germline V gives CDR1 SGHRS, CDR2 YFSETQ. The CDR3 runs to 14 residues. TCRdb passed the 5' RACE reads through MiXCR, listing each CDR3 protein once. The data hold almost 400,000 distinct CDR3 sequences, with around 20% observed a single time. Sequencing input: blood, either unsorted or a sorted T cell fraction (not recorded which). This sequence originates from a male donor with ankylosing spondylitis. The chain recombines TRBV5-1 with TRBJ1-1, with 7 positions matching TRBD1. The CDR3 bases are TGCGCCAGCAGCGGAACCGACAGGGCGTATGAAGCTTTCTTT. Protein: CASSGTDRAYEAFF.